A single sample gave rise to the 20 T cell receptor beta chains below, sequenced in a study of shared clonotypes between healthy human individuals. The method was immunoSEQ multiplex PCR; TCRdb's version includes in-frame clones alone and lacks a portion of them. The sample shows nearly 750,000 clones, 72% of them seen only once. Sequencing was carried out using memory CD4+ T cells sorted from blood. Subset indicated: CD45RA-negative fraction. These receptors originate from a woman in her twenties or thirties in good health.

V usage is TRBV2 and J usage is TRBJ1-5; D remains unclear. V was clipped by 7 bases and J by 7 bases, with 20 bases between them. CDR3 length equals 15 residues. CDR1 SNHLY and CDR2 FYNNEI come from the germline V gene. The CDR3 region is CASMAATGGGQPQHF. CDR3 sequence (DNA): TGTGCCAGCATGGCCGCGACCGGCGGTGGGCAGCCCCAGCATTTT.

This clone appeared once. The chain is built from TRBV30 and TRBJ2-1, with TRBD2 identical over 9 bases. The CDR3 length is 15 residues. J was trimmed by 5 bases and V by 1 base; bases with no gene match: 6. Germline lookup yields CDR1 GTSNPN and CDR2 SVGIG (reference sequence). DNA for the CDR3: TGTGCCTGGAGTGCCGGGACTAGCAATCACAATGAGCAGTTCTTC. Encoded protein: CAWSAGTSNHNEQFF.

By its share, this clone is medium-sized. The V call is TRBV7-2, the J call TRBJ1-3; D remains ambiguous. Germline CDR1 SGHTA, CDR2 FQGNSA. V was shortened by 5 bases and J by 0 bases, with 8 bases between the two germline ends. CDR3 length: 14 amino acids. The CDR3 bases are TGTGCCAGCAGCCCTTACATCTCTGGAAACACCATATATTTT. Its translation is CASSPYISGNTIYF.

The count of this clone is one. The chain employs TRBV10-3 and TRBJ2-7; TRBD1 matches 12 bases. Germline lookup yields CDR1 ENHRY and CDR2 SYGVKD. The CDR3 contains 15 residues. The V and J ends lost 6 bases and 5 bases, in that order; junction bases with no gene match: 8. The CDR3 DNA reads TGTGCCATCAGCAAGACCGGGACAGGGGGCCACGAGCAGTACTTC. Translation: CAISKTGTGGHEQYF.

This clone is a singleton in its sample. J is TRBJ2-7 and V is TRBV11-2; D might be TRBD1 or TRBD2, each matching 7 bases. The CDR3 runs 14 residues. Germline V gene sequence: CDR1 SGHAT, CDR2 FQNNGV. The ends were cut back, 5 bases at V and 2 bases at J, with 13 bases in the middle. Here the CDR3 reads CASSPSGTAYEQYF. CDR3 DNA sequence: TGTGCCAGCAGCCCGAGCGGGACAGCCTACGAGCAGTACTTC.

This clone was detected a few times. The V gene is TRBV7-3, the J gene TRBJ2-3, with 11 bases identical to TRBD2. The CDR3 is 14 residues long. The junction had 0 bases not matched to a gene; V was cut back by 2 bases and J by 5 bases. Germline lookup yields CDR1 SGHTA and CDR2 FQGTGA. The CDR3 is CASSLGTSGDTQYF. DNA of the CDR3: TGTGCCAGCAGCTTAGGGACTAGCGGAGATACGCAGTATTTT.

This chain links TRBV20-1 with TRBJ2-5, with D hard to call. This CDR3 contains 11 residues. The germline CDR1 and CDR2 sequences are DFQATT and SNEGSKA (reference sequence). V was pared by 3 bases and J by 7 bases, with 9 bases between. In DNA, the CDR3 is TGCAGTGCTAGTTTCCGCGCGACCCAGTACTTC. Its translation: CSASFRATQYF.

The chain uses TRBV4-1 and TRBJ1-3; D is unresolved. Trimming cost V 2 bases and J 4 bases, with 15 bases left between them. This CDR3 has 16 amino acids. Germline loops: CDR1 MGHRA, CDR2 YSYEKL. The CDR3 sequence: CASSQLTSGRGNTIYF. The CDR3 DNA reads TGCGCCAGCAGCCAACTTACATCTGGACGGGGAAACACCATATATTTT.

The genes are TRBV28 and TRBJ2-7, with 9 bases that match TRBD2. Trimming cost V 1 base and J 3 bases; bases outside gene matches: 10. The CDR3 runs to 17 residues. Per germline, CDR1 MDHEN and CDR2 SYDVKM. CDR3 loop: CASSLFPRLAGNYEQYF. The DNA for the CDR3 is TGTGCCAGCAGTTTATTCCCTCGGCTAGCGGGGAACTACGAGCAGTACTTC.

Here the CDR3 reads CASSESGGLGDTQYF. The CDR3 DNA reads TGTGCCAGCAGTGAATCTGGGGGCTTAGGAGATACGCAGTATTTT. The chain recombines TRBV25-1 with TRBJ2-3, with a possible D match to TRBD1 (6 bases). The CDR3 loop spans 15 amino acids. Germline CDR1 is MGHDK and CDR2 is SYGVNS. V lost 1 base, J lost 5 bases, and 13 bases lay in between.

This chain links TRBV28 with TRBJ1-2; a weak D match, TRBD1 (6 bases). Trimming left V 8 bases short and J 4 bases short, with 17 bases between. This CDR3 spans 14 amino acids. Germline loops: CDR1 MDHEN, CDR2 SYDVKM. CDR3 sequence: CASYPLRGVYGYTF. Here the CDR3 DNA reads TGTGCCAGCTACCCCTTGAGGGGGGTCTATGGCTACACCTTC.

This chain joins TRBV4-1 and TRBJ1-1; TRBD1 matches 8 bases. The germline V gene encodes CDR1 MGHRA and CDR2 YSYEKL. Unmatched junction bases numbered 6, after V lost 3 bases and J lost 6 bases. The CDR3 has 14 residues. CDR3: CASSQRQGWAEAFF. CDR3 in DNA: TGCGCCAGCAGCCAGCGACAGGGGTGGGCTGAAGCTTTCTTT.

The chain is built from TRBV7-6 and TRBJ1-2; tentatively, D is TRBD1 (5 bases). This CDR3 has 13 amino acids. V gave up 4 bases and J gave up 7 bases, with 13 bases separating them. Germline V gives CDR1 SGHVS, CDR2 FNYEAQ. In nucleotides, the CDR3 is TGTGCCAGCAGCTCCCCAGGGCTCGTTGGCTACACCTTC. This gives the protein CASSSPGLVGYTF.

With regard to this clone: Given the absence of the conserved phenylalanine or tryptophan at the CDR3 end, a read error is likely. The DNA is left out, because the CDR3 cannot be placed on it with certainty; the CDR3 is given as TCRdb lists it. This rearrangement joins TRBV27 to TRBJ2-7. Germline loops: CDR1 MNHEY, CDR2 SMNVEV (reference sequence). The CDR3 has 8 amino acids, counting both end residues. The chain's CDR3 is CASTRWDI.

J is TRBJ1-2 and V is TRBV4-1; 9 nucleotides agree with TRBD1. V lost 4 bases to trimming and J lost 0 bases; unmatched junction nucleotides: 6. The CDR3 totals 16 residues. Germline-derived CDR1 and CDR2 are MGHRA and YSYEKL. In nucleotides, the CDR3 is TGCGCCAGCAGCCCGACAGGGGGGACTACTAACTATGGCTACACCTTC. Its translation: CASSPTGGTTNYGYTF.

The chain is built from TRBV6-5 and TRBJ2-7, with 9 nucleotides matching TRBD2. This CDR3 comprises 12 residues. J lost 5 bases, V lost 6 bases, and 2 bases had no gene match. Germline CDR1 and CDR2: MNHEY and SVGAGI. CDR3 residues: CASSWTSDEQYF. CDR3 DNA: TGTGCCAGCAGCTGGACTAGCGACGAGCAGTACTTC.

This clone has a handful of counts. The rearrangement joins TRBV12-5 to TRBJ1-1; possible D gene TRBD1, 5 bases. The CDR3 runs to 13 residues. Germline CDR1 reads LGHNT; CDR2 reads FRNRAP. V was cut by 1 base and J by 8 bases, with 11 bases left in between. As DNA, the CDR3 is TGTGCTAGTGGTTTGGGGGGGAGCATCGAAGCTTTCTTT. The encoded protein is CASGLGGSIEAFF.

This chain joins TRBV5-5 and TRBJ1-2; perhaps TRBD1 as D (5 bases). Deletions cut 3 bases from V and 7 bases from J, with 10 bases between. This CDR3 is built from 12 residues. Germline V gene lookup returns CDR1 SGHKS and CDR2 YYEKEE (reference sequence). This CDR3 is CASSWGSGGYTF. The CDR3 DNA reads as TGTGCCAGCAGCTGGGGGTCAGGTGGCTACACCTTC. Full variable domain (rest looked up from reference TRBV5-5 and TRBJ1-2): DAGVTQSPTHLIKTRGQQVTLRCSPISGHKSVSWYQQVLGQGPQFIFQYYEKEERGRGNFPDRFSARQFPNYSSELNVNALLLGDSALYLCASSWGSGGYTFGSGTRLTVV.

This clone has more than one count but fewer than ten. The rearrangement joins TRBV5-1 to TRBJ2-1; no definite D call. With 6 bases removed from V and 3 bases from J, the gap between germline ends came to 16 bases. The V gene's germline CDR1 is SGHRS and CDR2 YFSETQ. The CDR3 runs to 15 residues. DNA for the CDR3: TGCGCCAGCAACGTGATCGGAACAGTCTACAATGAGCAGTTCTTC. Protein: CASNVIGTVYNEQFF.

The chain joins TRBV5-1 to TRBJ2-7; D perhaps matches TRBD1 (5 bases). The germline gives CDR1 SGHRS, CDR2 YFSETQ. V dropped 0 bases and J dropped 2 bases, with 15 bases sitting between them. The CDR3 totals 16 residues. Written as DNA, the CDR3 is TGCGCCAGCAGCTTGGGTTCTCCAGGGTTAACCTACGAGCAGTACTTC. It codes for CASSLGSPGLTYEQYF.